This T cell receptor beta chain is from a study of cytomegalovirus exposure and HLA in healthy donors (dated by TCRdb to the late 2010s). For context, the study as a whole: According to an earlier analysis of 550 to 750 of the donors, some 170 million T cells yielded roughly 100 million unique TCR beta sequences and less than 300 Gb of sequence data. Approximately 300 gigabases of sequencing data and around 88 million unique TCR sequences made up an early release that covered 640 HLA-typed donors. Among the roughly 400 genotyped donors, around 79% belonged to the genetic ancestry cluster associated with self-reported Caucasian donors. The study aimed to test whether signatures of past pathogen exposure could be identified by cataloging public T cell receptors. The study used immunosequencing to profile the T cell repertoires of several hundred subjects and linked those repertoires to cytomegalovirus serostatus. In addition to the first cohort of hundreds of subjects, a separate validation cohort of under 150 different subjects was used. The study combined high-throughput TCR immunosequencing, statistical association of individual TCRs with disease status, and machine learning to predict cytomegalovirus infection status. A later analysis re-examined previously published TCR beta repertoires from more than 650 donors and added high-resolution HLA genotyping to investigate patterns of TCR occurrence. Rather than using new phenotypic data, the later analysis identified candidate immune exposures from TCR beta sequences and from how often those sequences occurred across donors. An earlier analysis of some 600 of the donors applied high-throughput TCR beta sequencing to assess whether each TCR beta V gene segment acted as functional or pseudogenic. Donor age, sex, ethnicity and CMV serostatus were compiled together with the repertoire data. A later genetic analysis took genome-wide SNP genotypes for about 65% of the 666 donors and used that subset as a discovery cohort. All discovery cohort repertoires had been generated on a single sequencing platform. HLA typing covered class I and class II loci at four-digit resolution. The number of donors typed differed by locus, with roughly 629-640 for A, B, C, DRB1 and DQB1, around 500 for DQA1, approximately 580 for DPA1, and roughly 450 for DPB1. Roughly five DR-DQ haplotypes were treated as single units for association and clustering because of strong linkage in the cohort. Across 398 genotyped donors of the cohort, an average of 235,054 unique TCR beta nucleotide sequences per donor were sequenced, and 15% to 20% of those sequences were non-productive.

The cohort was made up of 650 to 700 healthy bone marrow donors. At the time of sampling, every cohort member was nominally healthy, though immune exposures that went unrecorded were likely present. The donor was CMV seronegative and was included in the group of approximately 350 seronegative cohort members. A peripheral blood sample was collected from each donor, and TCR beta sequencing was performed on peripheral blood mononuclear cells. Genomic DNA was extracted from the blood cell samples with the Qiagen DNeasy Blood Extraction Kit. Overall study outcomes, separate from this receptor: Linkage disequilibrium might explain the correlated functional status among segregating V segments, but an unknown experimental factor could not be ruled out. According to a later genetic analysis, donors in an Asian-associated ancestry cluster had fewer N-insertions in productive TCRs than the approximately 690-donor mean. Because counts were too low, under 20 rarely observed V segments, including chromosome 9 orphons, were left out of the earlier analysis of 500 to 750 of the donors. A later analysis associated 15,000 to 20,000 TCR beta sequences with specific HLA alleles at a false discovery rate of 0.05. In vitro tests confirmed that a few of the cytomegalovirus-associated TCR beta chains recognize cytomegalovirus antigens. Most CMV-associated TCR beta chains appeared to be HLA-restricted in a later analysis, and the HLA associations seemed to be driven largely by CMV exposure. A later analysis found that TCR association rates varied across HLA loci, with DRB1 alleles showing the most associated TCRs and HLA-C alleles the fewest. An association between a missense DCLRE1C variant and V-gene and J-gene trimming of TCR beta chains was found in a later genetic analysis and replicated in an independent cohort. Strong co-occurrence of HLA alleles, especially DR and DQ, made assigning TCR associations to individual alleles difficult. The authors suggested that the approach could potentially be extended to other disease states and immunological phenotypes. HLA typing was unavailable for some donors at each locus, so association tests used only the typed subset. Some IMGT-functional V segments, including TRBV6-2 and TRBV6-3, could not be told apart with the 87-base-pair reads, so those segments were excluded. A later analysis reported that several top co-occurrence clusters appeared linked to parvovirus B19, influenza, CMV and Epstein-Barr virus. The cohort was sequenced for TCR beta chains only, and without alpha or paired-chain data the features that could be detected were limited. A later analysis found that HLA-associated TCR beta chains were more clonally expanded and had lower generation probabilities than equally common non-associated chains. While some public TCRs were present in many individuals, most TCR sequences turned up only very rarely across donors. In an earlier analysis of about 600 of the donors, most TCR beta V segments appeared in productive rearrangements about 87% or about 30% of the time, broadly matching IMGT annotations. A cluster of highly shared sequence variants was judged likely to be a technical artifact of the sequencing pipeline. The study listed 150 to 200 TCR beta chains as associated with cytomegalovirus. Presence/absence analyses assumed roughly uniform sequencing depth across donors, an assumption that may not hold. A further reported finding was that TCR beta sequences accurately predicted the HLA-A and HLA-B alleles for most subjects in the first cohort. The only immune exposure information available for the cohort was CMV serostatus. The classifier was reported to diagnose cytomegalovirus status with high specificity and sensitivity in both the original and validation cohorts.

About this clone: It lacks a known antigen.

The CDR3 goes from the cysteine to the phenylalanine over 11 residues. The read is trimmed to its CDR3 DNA, 33 bases read in frame from base 1. CDR1 and CDR2, per the germline V gene (reference sequence), are DFQATT and SNEGSKA. V and J are truncated by 5 bases and 1 base respectively, leaving an intervening sequence of 4 bases. Libraries were made using the immunoSEQ multiplex PCR assay. For the multiplex PCR, a mixture combining 60 forward primers for TCR Vbeta segments and 13 reverse primers for TCR Jbeta segments was used. A multiplex PCR assay on genomic DNA amplified the CDR3 region of rearranged TCR beta genes. Amplified TCR beta libraries were sequenced as 87-base-pair reads on the Illumina HiSeq System. Per the authors' processing: In a later analysis, roughly 80 million unique TCR beta chains were counted across the approximately 670 repertoires, and around 11 million of these chains were shared by at least two donors. A nearest-neighbor algorithm error-corrected the raw reads and collapsed the reads into unique sequences, merging closely related sequences to remove PCR and sequencing errors. Alignment of CDR3 sequences to IMGT reference sequences was used to assign V, D and J gene segments. For a sequence to be retained, at least a six-nucleotide match to both a V gene segment and a J gene segment was required. Rearrangements were classified as productive when the CDR3 lacked stop codons and remained in frame with V and J, and all other rearrangements were classified as non-productive. CDR3 was defined according to IMGT convention as the region running from the second conserved V-encoded cysteine to the conserved J-encoded phenylalanine. The earlier analysis of fewer than 700 of the donors excluded sequences that lacked an unambiguous match to a single V gene segment. An earlier analysis of several hundred of the donors called V segments functional above 56.7% productive rearrangements and segregating when the between-donor standard deviation exceeded 5%. A statistical classification framework was built for diagnosing cytomegalovirus status from the catalog of TCR beta chain sequences. V and J gene assignment, in a later analysis, came from comparing TCR nucleotide sequences with IMGT/GENE-DB human TR gene sequences. In a later analysis, CDR3 sequences and most-parsimonious VDJ recombination scenarios were assigned using the TCRdist pipeline. In a later analysis, every TCR beta chain was defined by the combination of its CDR3 amino acid sequence and its V-gene family, and reads without a unique V-gene family were dropped. In a later analysis, some 600 highly shared, low-generation-probability nucleotide sequences were removed to address suspected cross-contamination and a sequencing artifact. A later analysis calculated a clonal expansion index for each public chain from normalized within-repertoire ranks of inferred template counts. In a later analysis, generation probabilities were computed using a VDJ recombination model fitted to out-of-frame rearrangements, and the results were checked against IGoR. In a later analysis, TCR-TCR, TCR-HLA and TCR-CMV co-occurrence was scored with hypergeometric tests, and a repertoire-size bias correction was applied to TCR pairs. False discovery rates were estimated in a later analysis by permuting HLA or CMV assignments 20 times. In a later analysis, co-occurring TCRs were grouped using DBSCAN, with TCRdist sequence similarity added in when clustering inside HLA-allele-positive subsets. For co-occurrence clustering, repertoires with fewer than 30,000 or more than 120,000 public chains were excluded, along with five repertoires with anomalous nucleotide sharing. TCRdb holds this immuneACCESS table with in-frame rearrangements only. Some clones are missing; in checked studies, unresolved V genes explain under half, and the rest has no known cause. V and J calls and clone size are those listed in that table; D and trimming were worked out from the DNA. Per the sample table, the count is about 120,000 clones. Around 3.9% of the sample comes from the top ten.

In this chain, TRBV20-1 is recombined with TRBJ2-3, with the D gene not confidently named. This clonotype was obtained from a man aged 18 to 29 in good health and CMV-seronegative. Specimen: PBMCs. The DNA sequence reads TGCAGTGCTCGCGGCACAGATACGCAGTATTTT. Its protein is CSARGTDTQYF.